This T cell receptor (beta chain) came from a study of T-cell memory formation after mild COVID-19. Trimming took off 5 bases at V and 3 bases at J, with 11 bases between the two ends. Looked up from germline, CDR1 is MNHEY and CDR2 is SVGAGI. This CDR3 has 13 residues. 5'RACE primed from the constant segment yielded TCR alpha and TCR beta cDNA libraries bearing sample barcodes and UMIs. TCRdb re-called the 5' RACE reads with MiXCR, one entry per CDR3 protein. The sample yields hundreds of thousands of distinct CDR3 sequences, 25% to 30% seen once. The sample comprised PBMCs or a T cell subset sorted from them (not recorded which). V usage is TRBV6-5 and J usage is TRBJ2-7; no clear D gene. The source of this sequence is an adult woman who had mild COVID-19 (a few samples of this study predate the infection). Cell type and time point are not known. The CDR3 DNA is TGTGCCAGCAGTCCCGGACGTCGCTACGAGCAGTACTTC. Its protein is CASSPGRRYEQYF.